Sequencing of this TCR beta chain was carried out in a study of blood T cells in healthy people across ages. V was shortened by 7 bases and J by 5 bases, with 17 bases between the two germline ends. From germline, CDR1 is SNHLY and CDR2 FYNNEI. This CDR3 has 14 amino acids. As for this clonotype: What it binds is not known.

For the second PCR, which ran for about 6 to 11 cycles, a sample-barcoded 5' primer and a J-beta primer mix were used. Every sample produced at least 3 million CDR3-containing paired-end reads. TCRdb reanalysed the 5' RACE reads using MiXCR and keeps one entry per CDR3 protein. The sample lists over a million distinct CDR3 sequences; 35% to 55% were seen once. Study observations and caveats: Significant beta diversity loss was already apparent by age approximately 38, declining roughly linearly. From one million sequenced T cells, diversity estimates were lower bounds.

The sample consisted of blood. The receptor comes from an older woman in good health. The rearrangement links TRBV2 to TRBJ1-2; D perhaps matches TRBD1 (6 bases). The CDR3 sequence is CASIGVRGDYGYTF. The CDR3 bases are TGTGCCAGCATCGGGGTCAGGGGCGATTATGGCTACACCTTC.